This T cell receptor (beta chain) appears in the sequencing data of a study of T cell changes during pregnancy in multiple sclerosis. V was pared by 6 bases and J by 0 bases, with 9 bases between. Germline CDR1 is GTSNPN and CDR2 is SVGIG (reference sequence). This CDR3 region has 13 residues. Data came from immunoSEQ multiplex PCR; TCRdb stores just in-frame clones and leaves some out. The table records 75,000 to 100,000 clones, roughly 92% of them present only once. The clonotype comes from a female donor with multiple sclerosis, enrolled in a pregnancy study. The J gene is TRBJ1-3, the V gene TRBV30; no clear D. This specimen was peripheral blood, taken after pregnancy. DNA of the CDR3: TGTGCCTGCTTTATCTTCTCTGGAAACACCATATATTTT. It codes for CACFIFSGNTIYF.